One and the same sample provided the 30 T cell receptor beta chains below, sequenced in a study of CD8 T cells in ankylosing spondylitis. TCRdb passed the 5' RACE reads through MiXCR, listing each CDR3 protein once. The sample lists a few hundred thousand distinct CDR3 sequences, roughly 12% occurring once. The sequencing input was blood, either unsorted or a sorted T cell fraction (not recorded which). These receptors all come from a female donor with ankylosing spondylitis or in good health (not recorded which).

This clonotype was counted many times. This sequence joins TRBV12-3 or TRBV12-4 and TRBJ1-5; TRBD1 aligns across 7 bases. The junction had 8 bases not matched to a gene; V was cut back by 6 bases and J by 6 bases. The length of the CDR3 is 14 residues. CDR3 DNA: TGTGCCAGCAGCTTGACAGGGATCGGTCAGCCCCAGCATTTT. It specifies CASSLTGIGQPQHF.

This clonotype was seen repeatedly, ten times or more. This sequence joins TRBV5-1 and TRBJ1-4; D not resolved. CDR1 and CDR2 from the germline V gene are SGHRS and YFSETQ. V was trimmed by 1 base and J by 7 bases, leaving 11 bases between them. CDR3 length: 14 amino acids. The CDR3 here is CASSLNPRGEKLFF. The CDR3 nucleotides are TGCGCCAGCAGCTTGAATCCCCGGGGTGAAAAACTGTTTTTT.

This clonotype was recorded at least ten times. The chain has TRBV20-1 and TRBJ1-5; 12 nucleotides align to TRBD1. Trimming removed 0 bases from V and 6 bases from J; junction bases left unmatched: 6. The CDR3 covers 16 residues. In germline, CDR1 is DFQATT, CDR2 SNEGSKA (reference sequence). The CDR3 bases are TGCAGTGCTAGAGATCCGGGACAGGGGGCTTCTCAGCCCCAGCATTTT. Its protein is CSARDPGQGASQPQHF.

Turning to this clonotype: It may be a read error: a sequence one base away is much more abundant. This chain uses TRBV12-3 or TRBV12-4 with TRBJ2-5; D gene unclear. The CDR3 totals 13 residues. CDR3 in amino acids: CASSPILQETQSF. The CDR3 DNA reads as TGTGCCAGCAGTCCGATTCTTCAAGAGACCCAGTCCTTC.

This clonotype was seen a few times. CDR3 bases: TGTGCCTGGAGTGTAAGCCTAACCTACGAGCAGTACTTC. This gives the protein CAWSVSLTYEQYF. The chain uses TRBV30 and TRBJ2-7; D is undetermined. Trimming left V 0 bases short and J 2 bases short, with 8 bases between. This CDR3 contains 13 residues. Germline values: CDR1 GTSNPN, CDR2 SVGIG (reference sequence).

This clonotype was observed many times. The chain couples TRBV5-1 to TRBJ1-1; D is undetermined. Trimming stripped 3 bases from V and 6 bases from J, with 9 bases between. Germline CDR1 SGHRS, CDR2 YFSETQ. CDR3 length equals 12 residues. The CDR3 loop is CASSSAGSEAFF. As DNA, the CDR3 is TGCGCCAGCAGCTCTGCAGGCTCTGAAGCTTTCTTT. The full variable domain, with the rest looked up from reference TRBV5-1 and TRBJ1-1, is KAGVTQTPRYLIKTRGQQVTLSCSPISGHRSVSWYQQTPGQGLQFLFEYFSETQRNKGNFPGRFSGRQFSNSRSEMNVSTLELGDSALYLCASSSAGSEAFFGQGTRLTVV.

This clonotype was picked up many times. This chain uses TRBV20-1 with TRBJ2-7; TRBD2 agrees at 9 bases. This CDR3 is 13 amino acids long. Germline V gene sequence: CDR1 DFQATT, CDR2 SNEGSKA (reference sequence). The junction had 5 bases not matched to a gene; V was cut back by 6 bases and J by 2 bases. The CDR3, as DNA: TGCAGTGCAACCGGGACTAGCACCTACGAGCAGTACTTC. Amino acid sequence: CSATGTSTYEQYF.

The sample holds many counts of this clonotype. This chain links TRBV12-3 or TRBV12-4 with TRBJ1-4; D remains ambiguous. This CDR3 region has 14 residues. Trimming left V 5 bases short and J 14 bases short, with 21 bases between. The CDR3 is CASSPNPLTSGLFF. CDR3 coding DNA: TGTGCCAGCAGTCCCAACCCGCTCACGTCGGGGCTGTTTTTT.

This clonotype was seen at least ten times. V usage is TRBV20-1 and J usage is TRBJ2-2, with D unclear. CDR3 length: 13 residues. CDR1 and CDR2 from the germline V gene are DFQATT and SNEGSKA (reference sequence). The V and J ends lost 2 bases and 2 bases respectively, with 6 bases between them. The CDR3 region is CSARNLNTGELFF. CDR3 coding DNA: TGCAGTGCTAGAAACCTCAACACCGGGGAGCTGTTTTTT.

In this sample, this clonotype turned up many times. The chain uses TRBV20-1 and TRBJ1-1; 9 bases are a match to TRBD1. The CDR3 has 15 residues. V dropped 1 base and J dropped 0; count of bases not matched to a gene: 3. Germline values: CDR1 DFQATT, CDR2 SNEGSKA (reference sequence). The CDR3 region is CSARVQGALNTEAFF. The CDR3 region has the DNA TGCAGTGCTAGAGTACAGGGGGCCCTGAACACTGAAGCTTTCTTT.

This clonotype was picked up many times. The rearrangement links TRBV20-1 to TRBJ2-1; D could derive from TRBD1 or TRBD2 (5 bases each). Germline lookup yields CDR1 DFQATT and CDR2 SNEGSKA (reference sequence). CDR3 size: 13 residues. With 1 base removed from V and 7 bases from J, the gap between germline ends came to 11 bases. Here the CDR3 DNA reads TGCAGTGCTAGAGGGCCCGAGGGGAATGAGCAGTTCTTC. It encodes CSARGPEGNEQFF.

J is TRBJ2-1 and V is TRBV29-1; D call uncertain. The CDR3 runs to 15 residues. Trimming shortened V by 6 bases and J by 0 bases, and 15 bases separated the two germline ends. Germline values: CDR1 SQVTM, CDR2 ANQGSEA. The chain's CDR3 is CSVAPPVSSYNEQFF. As DNA, the CDR3 is TGCAGCGTCGCCCCTCCTGTAAGCTCCTACAATGAGCAGTTCTTC.

This clonotype was detected a few times. The genes are TRBV7-2 and TRBJ2-1, with D possibly being TRBD1 or TRBD2 (5 bases each). V lost 2 bases and J lost 4, with 12 bases in between. Per germline, CDR1 SGHTA and CDR2 FQGNSA. The CDR3 is made up of 15 amino acids. This chain's CDR3 is CASSLSMGVYNEQFF. The CDR3 coding sequence is TGTGCCAGCAGCTTAAGTATGGGGGTATACAATGAGCAGTTCTTC.

Many counts were recorded for this clonotype. DNA of the CDR3: TGTGCCAGCAGCTTACTGTCGAAGGGCTACACCTTC. Amino acids: CASSLLSKGYTF. V is TRBV7-2 and J is TRBJ1-2; D is unresolved. Germline values: CDR1 SGHTA, CDR2 FQGNSA. Trimming shortened V by 2 bases and J by 8 bases, and 9 bases separated the two germline ends. There are 12 residues in the CDR3.

This clonotype appeared a few times. V and J are TRBV27 and TRBJ2-1; TRBD2 matches 10 bases. The CDR3 extends over 14 amino acids. CDR1 MNHEY and CDR2 SMNVEV come from the germline V gene (reference sequence). V shed 5 bases and J 9 bases; nucleotides not matched to a gene: 7. The CDR3 sequence: CASSLAGESLEQFF. The CDR3 DNA sequence: TGTGCCAGCAGTCTAGCGGGAGAATCTCTTGAGCAGTTCTTC.

This clonotype was picked up many times. The genes are TRBV25-1 and TRBJ2-1; the match to TRBD2 covers 11 bases. The V gene's germline CDR1 is MGHDK and CDR2 SYGVNS. V was clipped by 5 bases and J by 5 bases; unmatched bases: 5. The CDR3 contains 15 residues. This CDR3 is CASSQLAGGDNEQFF. Here the CDR3 DNA reads TGTGCCAGCAGTCAATTAGCGGGAGGGGACAATGAGCAGTTCTTC.

This rearrangement joins TRBV20-1 to TRBJ2-5; 9 nucleotides agree with TRBD2. Germline V gene data show CDR1 as DFQATT and CDR2 as SNEGSKA (reference sequence). With 0 bases clipped from V and 1 base from J, the junction kept 6 bases outside the gene matches. The CDR3 sequence is 16 residues long. The CDR3 is CSAREWSGGFQETQYF. CDR3 DNA sequence: TGCAGTGCTAGAGAATGGAGCGGGGGGTTCCAAGAGACCCAGTACTTC.

This clonotype was found many times. The V gene is TRBV7-2, the J gene TRBJ1-1, with D unresolved. V was clipped by 1 base and J by 13 bases, with 13 bases between them. The germline V gene encodes CDR1 SGHTA and CDR2 FQGNSA. The CDR3 length is 12 residues. The CDR3 sequence: CASSLVAGNDFF. CDR3 in DNA: TGTGCCAGCAGCTTAGTGGCAGGAAACGATTTCTTT.

A remark on this clonotype: The junction departs from the called germline gene at one end, perhaps through a read error. The CDR3 DNA reads as TGTGCAAGCAGCTTAGCAGGGTTTTTAGATACGCAGTATTTT. Its translation is CASSLAGFLDTQYF. The gene calls are TRBV7-2 and TRBJ2-3; D possibly corresponds to TRBD1 (5 bases). The CDR3 loop spans 14 amino acids. Germline CDR1 is SGHTA and CDR2 is FQGNSA. Filled out from reference TRBV7-2 and TRBJ2-3, the complete variable domain reads GAGVSQSPSNKVTEKGKDVELRCDPISGHTALYWYRQSLGQGLEFLIYFQGNSAPDKSGLPSDRFSAERTGGSVSTLTIQRTQQEDSAVYLCASSLAGFLDTQYFGPGTRLTVL.

There are many counts of this clonotype. V is TRBV28 and J is TRBJ2-7, with unresolved D. Looked up from germline, CDR1 is MDHEN and CDR2 is SYDVKM. V lost 10 bases, J lost 0 bases, and 7 bases lay in between. The CDR3 extends over 11 amino acids. The CDR3 DNA sequence: TGTGCCACCCTGAACTCCTACGAGCAGTACTTC. This gives the protein CATLNSYEQYF.

This clonotype was counted many times. The chain combines TRBV20-1 with TRBJ2-3, with 8 positions matching TRBD1. CDR1 and CDR2 (germline): DFQATT, SNEGSKA (reference sequence). This CDR3 comprises 14 residues. The ends lost 5 bases at V and 5 bases at J; junction bases unmatched: 9. CDR3 amino acids: CSADRQGARDTQYF. The CDR3 DNA reads as TGCAGTGCTGATCGTCAGGGGGCTCGAGATACGCAGTATTTT.

The table lists this clonotype with a few counts. This sequence joins TRBV7-6 and TRBJ2-3; no clear D gene. Trimming removed 3 bases at V and 6 bases at J, with 13 bases between. Germline V lookup: CDR1 SGHVS, CDR2 FNYEAQ. The CDR3 has 14 residues. The CDR3 nucleotides read TGTGCCAGCAGCTTCGTTCCCGTCGCCGATACGCAGTATTTT. Its protein is CASSFVPVADTQYF.

This clonotype was detected only a few times. The V and J genes are TRBV5-1 and TRBJ2-7; no clear D gene. V was pared by 1 base and J by 6 bases, with 17 bases between. Germline V gene sequence: CDR1 SGHRS, CDR2 YFSETQ. The CDR3 runs 15 residues. The CDR3 nucleotides read TGCGCCAGCAGCTTGCGGGCCAACCAGGAGTCCGAGCAGTACTTC. It codes for CASSLRANQESEQYF.

This clonotype was seen repeatedly, ten times or more. V usage is TRBV20-1 and J usage is TRBJ1-2, with D unresolved. The germline V and J ends were trimmed by 2 bases and 1 base, with 11 bases remaining between them. The CDR3 extends over 14 amino acids. Germline lookup yields CDR1 DFQATT and CDR2 SNEGSKA (reference sequence). In DNA, the CDR3 is TGCAGTGCTAGACCTAAAGGGCTTAACTATGGCTACACCTTC. The encoded protein is CSARPKGLNYGYTF.

This clonotype was observed a handful of times. J is TRBJ2-1 and V is TRBV28; perhaps TRBD2 as D (5 bases). The CDR3 runs to 18 residues. CDR1 MDHEN and CDR2 SYDVKM come from the germline V gene. V lost 8 bases, J lost 1 base, and 24 bases lay in between. The CDR3 sequence: CASPKERFRGLSYNEQFF. In DNA, the CDR3 is TGTGCCAGCCCAAAGGAGAGGTTTCGGGGTTTATCCTACAATGAGCAGTTCTTC.

The table lists this clonotype with many counts. The J gene is TRBJ2-3, the V gene TRBV27; 7 bases are a match to TRBD2. There are 16 residues in the CDR3. Germline values: CDR1 MNHEY, CDR2 SMNVEV (reference sequence). The junction had 19 bases not matched to a gene; V was cut back by 6 bases and J by 10 bases. The CDR3 sequence is CASSTRRLRRGGPQYF. In DNA, the CDR3 is TGTGCCAGCAGCACTAGAAGGTTGAGGCGGGGAGGGCCGCAGTATTTT.

CDR3: CASSPPREGGKNIQYF. As DNA, the CDR3 is TGTGCCAGCAGCCCTCCCAGGGAGGGTGGCAAAAACATTCAGTACTTC. This chain uses TRBV11-2 with TRBJ2-4, with TRBD2 identical over 7 bases. The length of the CDR3 is 16 residues. The junction had 10 bases not matched to a gene; V was cut back by 5 bases and J by 3 bases. Looked up from germline, CDR1 is SGHAT and CDR2 is FQNNGV.

This clonotype was recorded many times. The chain combines TRBV5-6 with TRBJ2-1, with 8 bases aligning to TRBD2. The V and J ends lost 2 bases and 4 bases, in that order; junction bases with no gene match: 11. The CDR3 is 17 residues long. Germline V lookup: CDR1 SGHDT, CDR2 YYEEEE. The CDR3 coding sequence is TGTGCCAGCAGCTTACTATTCGAAGCGGGGGTTTACAATGAGCAGTTCTTC. This encodes CASSLLFEAGVYNEQFF.

This clonotype was seen ten or more times. This chain links TRBV7-9 with TRBJ2-5; 7 nucleotides align to TRBD1. CDR1 SEHNR and CDR2 FQNEAQ come from the germline V gene (reference sequence). The CDR3 totals 14 residues. The junction had 6 bases not matched to a gene; V was cut back by 5 bases and J by 3 bases. CDR3 DNA: TGTGCCAGCAGCAAAGGGACAGCCAAAGAGACCCAGTACTTC. Translation gives CASSKGTAKETQYF.

Regarding this clonotype: This could be a read error, since a much larger clone is one nucleotide away. The chain employs TRBV6-5 and TRBJ2-6; the D gene is possibly TRBD2 (6 bases). V was shortened by 0 bases and J by 8 bases, with 8 bases between the two germline ends. Per germline, CDR1 MNHEY and CDR2 SVGAGI. This CDR3 region has 14 residues. CDR3 DNA sequence: TGTGCCAGCAGTTACTCCGGAGGGACCAACGTCCTGACTTTC. Protein: CASSYSGGTNVLTF.